This paragraph covers one T cell receptor beta chain sequence. Its cognate antigen is unknown. V dropped 11 bases and J dropped 5 bases, with 12 bases sitting between them. This CDR3 has 12 residues. The sample is drawn from a study of T cell responses to AZD1222 COVID-19 vaccine. Study-wide findings and caveats: In all cases, repertoires were sampled only after the peak T cell response.

Repertoires were generated with immunoSEQ multiplex PCR, while TCRdb's copy carries only in-frame clones and drops some. The table includes about 160,000 clones, around 94% detected once. This sample comprised peripheral blood, obtained on day 0 of AZD1222 vaccination. The receptor's source is an adult in good health. The chain links TRBV12-3 or TRBV12-4 to TRBJ2-2; D unclear. The CDR3 here is CASGWGTGELFF. In nucleotides, the CDR3 is TGTGCCTCGGGCTGGGGAACCGGGGAGCTGTTTTTT.